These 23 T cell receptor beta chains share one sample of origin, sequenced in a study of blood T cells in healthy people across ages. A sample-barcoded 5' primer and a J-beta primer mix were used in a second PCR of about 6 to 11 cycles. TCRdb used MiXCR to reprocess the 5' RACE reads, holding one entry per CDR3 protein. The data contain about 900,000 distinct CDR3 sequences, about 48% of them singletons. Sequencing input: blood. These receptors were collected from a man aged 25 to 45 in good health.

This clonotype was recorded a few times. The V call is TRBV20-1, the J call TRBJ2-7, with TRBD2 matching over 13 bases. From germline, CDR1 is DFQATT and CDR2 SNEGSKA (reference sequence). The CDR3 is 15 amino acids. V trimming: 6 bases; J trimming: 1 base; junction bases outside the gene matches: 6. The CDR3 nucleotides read TGCAGTGCCAGCGGGACTAGCGGGACTTCCTACGAGCAGTACTTC. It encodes CSASGTSGTSYEQYF.

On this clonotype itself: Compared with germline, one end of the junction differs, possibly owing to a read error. CDR3 nucleotide sequence: TGTGCCAGCAATGAAGGCCGGCTCAATGAAAAACTGTTTTTT. This encodes CASNEGRLNEKLFF. This chain uses TRBV2 with TRBJ1-4; unclear D gene. Germline assignment: CDR1 SNHLY and CDR2 FYNNEI. This CDR3 has 14 amino acids.

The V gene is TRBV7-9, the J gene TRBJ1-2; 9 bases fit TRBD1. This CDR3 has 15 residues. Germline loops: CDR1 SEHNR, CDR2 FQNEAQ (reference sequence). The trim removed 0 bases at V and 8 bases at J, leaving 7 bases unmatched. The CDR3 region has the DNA TGTGCCAGCAGCTTAGCAAGAGGACAGGGGCTAGGCTACACCTTC. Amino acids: CASSLARGQGLGYTF.

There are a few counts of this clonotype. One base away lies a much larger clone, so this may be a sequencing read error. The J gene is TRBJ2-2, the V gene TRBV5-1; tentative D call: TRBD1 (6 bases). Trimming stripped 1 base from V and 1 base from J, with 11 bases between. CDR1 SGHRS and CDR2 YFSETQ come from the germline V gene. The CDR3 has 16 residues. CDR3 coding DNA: TGCGCCAGCAGCTTGTCAGCGACAGGGAACACCGGGGAGCTGTTTTTT. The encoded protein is CASSLSATGNTGELFF.

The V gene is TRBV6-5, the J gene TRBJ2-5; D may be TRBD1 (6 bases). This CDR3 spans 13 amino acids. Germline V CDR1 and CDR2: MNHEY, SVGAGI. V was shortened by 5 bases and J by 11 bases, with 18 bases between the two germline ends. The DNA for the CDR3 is TGTGCCAGCAGTGGAACAGGGCCCAATGAGCAGTACTTC. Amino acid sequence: CASSGTGPNEQYF.

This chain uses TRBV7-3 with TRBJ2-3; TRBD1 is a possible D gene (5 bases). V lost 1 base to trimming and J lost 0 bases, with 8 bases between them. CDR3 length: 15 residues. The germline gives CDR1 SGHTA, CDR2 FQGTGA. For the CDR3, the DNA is TGTGCCAGCAGCTTAAAACAGGACAGCACAGATACGCAGTATTTT. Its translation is CASSLKQDSTDTQYF.

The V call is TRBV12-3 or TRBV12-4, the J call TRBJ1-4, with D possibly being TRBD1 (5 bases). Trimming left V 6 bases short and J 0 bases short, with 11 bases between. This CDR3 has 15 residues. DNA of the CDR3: TGTGCCAGCAGGTGGGGACGGACAACTAATGAAAAACTGTTTTTT. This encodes CASRWGRTTNEKLFF.

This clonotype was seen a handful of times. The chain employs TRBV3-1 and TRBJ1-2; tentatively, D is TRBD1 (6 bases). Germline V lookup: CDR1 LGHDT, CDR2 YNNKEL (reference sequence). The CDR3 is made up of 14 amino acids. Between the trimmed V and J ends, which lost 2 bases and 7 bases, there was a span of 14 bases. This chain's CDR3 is CASSQLRGGAGYTF. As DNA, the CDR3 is TGTGCCAGCAGCCAATTGCGAGGGGGGGCTGGCTACACCTTC.

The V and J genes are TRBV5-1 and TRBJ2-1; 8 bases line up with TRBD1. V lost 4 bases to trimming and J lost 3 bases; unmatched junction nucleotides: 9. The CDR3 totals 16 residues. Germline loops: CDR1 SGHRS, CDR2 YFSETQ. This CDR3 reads CASSPRQGRNYNEQFF. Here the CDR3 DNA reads TGCGCCAGCAGCCCCCGACAGGGGAGAAACTACAATGAGCAGTTCTTC.

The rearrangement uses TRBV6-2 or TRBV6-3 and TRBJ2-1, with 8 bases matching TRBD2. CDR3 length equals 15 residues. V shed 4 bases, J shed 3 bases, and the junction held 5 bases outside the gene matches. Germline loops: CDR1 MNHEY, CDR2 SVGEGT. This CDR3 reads CASSWDREGYNEQFF. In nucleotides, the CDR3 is TGTGCCAGCAGTTGGGACCGGGAGGGCTACAATGAGCAGTTCTTC.

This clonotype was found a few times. For the CDR3, the DNA is TGTGCCACCCGCGGAAGGGGGAACACTGAAGCTTTCTTT. It specifies CATRGRGNTEAFF. The chain couples TRBV24-1 to TRBJ1-1; perhaps TRBD1 as D (5 bases). CDR1 and CDR2 from the germline V gene are KGHDR and SFDVKD. The V end lost 9 bases, the J end lost 1 base, and 11 bases lay between the germline ends. The CDR3 consists of 13 residues.

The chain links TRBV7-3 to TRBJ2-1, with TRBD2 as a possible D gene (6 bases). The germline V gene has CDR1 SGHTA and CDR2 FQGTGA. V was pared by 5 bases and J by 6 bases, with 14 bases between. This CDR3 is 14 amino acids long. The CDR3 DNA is TGTGCCAGCAGCCCGGCGGGGCCTTCCAATGAGCAGTTCTTC. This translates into CASSPAGPSNEQFF. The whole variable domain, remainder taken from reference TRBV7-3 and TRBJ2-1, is GAGVSQTPSNKVTEKGKYVELRCDPISGHTALYWYRQSLGQGPEFLIYFQGTGAADDSGLPNDRFFAVRPEGSVSTLKIQRTERGDSAVYLCASSPAGPSNEQFFGPGTRLTVL.

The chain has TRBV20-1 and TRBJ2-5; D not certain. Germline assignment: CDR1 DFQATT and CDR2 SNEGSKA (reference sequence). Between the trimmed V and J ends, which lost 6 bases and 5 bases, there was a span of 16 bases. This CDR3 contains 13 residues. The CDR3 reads CSASNEAVETQYF. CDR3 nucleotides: TGCAGTGCGTCAAACGAGGCGGTGGAGACCCAGTACTTC.

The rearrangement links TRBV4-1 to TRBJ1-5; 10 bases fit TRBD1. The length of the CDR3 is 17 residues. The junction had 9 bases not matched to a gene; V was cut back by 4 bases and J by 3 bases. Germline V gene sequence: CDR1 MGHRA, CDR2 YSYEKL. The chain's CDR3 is CASSRLIGTGDNQPQHF. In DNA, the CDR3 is TGCGCCAGCAGCCGGTTAATCGGGACAGGGGACAATCAGCCCCAGCATTTT.

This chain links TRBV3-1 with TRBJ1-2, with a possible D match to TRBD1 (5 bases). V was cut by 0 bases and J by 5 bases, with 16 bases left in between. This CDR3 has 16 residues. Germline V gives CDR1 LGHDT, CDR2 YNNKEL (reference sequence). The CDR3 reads CASSQDLAQGIYGYTF. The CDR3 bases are TGTGCCAGCAGCCAAGATCTCGCGCAGGGAATATATGGCTACACCTTC.

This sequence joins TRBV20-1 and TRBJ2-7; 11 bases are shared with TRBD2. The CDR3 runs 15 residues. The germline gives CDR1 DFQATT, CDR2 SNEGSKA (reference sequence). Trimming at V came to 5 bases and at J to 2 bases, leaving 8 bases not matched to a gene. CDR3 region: CSALPTSGNAYEQYF. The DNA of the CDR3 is TGCAGTGCTCTCCCGACTAGCGGGAACGCCTACGAGCAGTACTTC.

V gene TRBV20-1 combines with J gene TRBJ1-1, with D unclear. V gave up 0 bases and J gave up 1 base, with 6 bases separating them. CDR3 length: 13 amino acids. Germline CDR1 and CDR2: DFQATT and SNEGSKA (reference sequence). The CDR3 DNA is TGCAGTGCTAGAGAATCCGGGAACACTGAAGCTTTCTTT. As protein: CSARESGNTEAFF.

The CDR3 loop reads CASSQTASPETQYF. CDR3 bases: TGCGCCAGCAGCCAAACAGCCAGCCCTGAGACCCAGTACTTC. The chain couples TRBV4-1 to TRBJ2-5; D not resolved. This CDR3 comprises 14 residues. Germline loops: CDR1 MGHRA, CDR2 YSYEKL. V was shortened by 2 bases and J by 5 bases, with 12 bases between the two germline ends.

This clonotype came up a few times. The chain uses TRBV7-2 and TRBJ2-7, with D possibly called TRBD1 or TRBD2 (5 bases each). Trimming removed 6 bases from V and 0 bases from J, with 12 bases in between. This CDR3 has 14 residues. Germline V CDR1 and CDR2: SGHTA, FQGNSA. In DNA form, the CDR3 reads TGTGCCAGCAGGTGGGGGACGAACTCCTACGAGCAGTACTTC. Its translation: CASRWGTNSYEQYF.

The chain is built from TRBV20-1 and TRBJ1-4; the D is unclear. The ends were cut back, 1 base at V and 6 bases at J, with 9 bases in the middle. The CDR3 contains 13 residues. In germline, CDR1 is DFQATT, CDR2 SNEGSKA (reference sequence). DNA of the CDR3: TGCAGTGCTAGAGGGTACCAGGATGAAAAACTGTTTTTT. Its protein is CSARGYQDEKLFF.

In DNA, the CDR3 is TGTGCCAGCCCCGGAGGACAGGGCTATGGCTACACCTTC. Its translation is CASPGGQGYGYTF. The chain joins TRBV21-1 to TRBJ1-2; the table's D gene call, TRBD1, was not cross checked with the DNA. TRBV21-1 is shown as a pseudogene. This CDR3 spans 13 amino acids.

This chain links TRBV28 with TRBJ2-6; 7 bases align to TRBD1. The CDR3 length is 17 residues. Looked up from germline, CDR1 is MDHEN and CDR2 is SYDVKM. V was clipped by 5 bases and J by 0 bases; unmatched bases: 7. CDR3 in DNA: TGTGCCAGCAGTATCCAGACAGGGCGCTCTGGGGCCAACGTCCTGACTTTC. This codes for CASSIQTGRSGANVLTF.

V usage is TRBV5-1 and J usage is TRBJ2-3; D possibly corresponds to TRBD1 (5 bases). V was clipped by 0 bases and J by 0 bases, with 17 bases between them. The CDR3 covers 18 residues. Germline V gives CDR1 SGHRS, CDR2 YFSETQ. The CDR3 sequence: CASSLARSGPGSTDTQYF. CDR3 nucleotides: TGCGCCAGCAGCTTGGCTCGATCAGGGCCGGGCAGCACAGATACGCAGTATTTT.